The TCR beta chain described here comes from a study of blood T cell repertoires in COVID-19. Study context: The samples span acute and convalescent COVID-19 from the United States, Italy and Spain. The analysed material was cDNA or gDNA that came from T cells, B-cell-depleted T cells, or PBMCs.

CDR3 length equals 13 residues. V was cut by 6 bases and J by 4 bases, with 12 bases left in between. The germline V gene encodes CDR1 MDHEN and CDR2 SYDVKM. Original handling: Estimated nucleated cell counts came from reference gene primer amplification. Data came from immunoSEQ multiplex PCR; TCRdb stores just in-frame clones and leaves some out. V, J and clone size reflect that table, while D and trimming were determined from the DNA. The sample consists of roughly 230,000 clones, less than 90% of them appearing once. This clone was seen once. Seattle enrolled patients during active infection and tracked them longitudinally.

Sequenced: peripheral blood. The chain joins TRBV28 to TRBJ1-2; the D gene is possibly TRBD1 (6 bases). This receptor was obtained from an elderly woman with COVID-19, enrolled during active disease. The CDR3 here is CASRGGRVYGYTF. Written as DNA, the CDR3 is TGTGCCAGCAGAGGGGGGAGGGTCTATGGCTACACCTTC.